A single sample is the source of the 25 T cell receptor beta chains below, sequenced in a study of a mutant IDH1 vaccine in newly diagnosed glioma. Indicated time point: week 5, during vaccination. Every vaccination contained 300 ug of the mutant IDH1 20-mer peptide and was paired with topical imiquimod. These receptors lack a known antigen. The method was immunoSEQ multiplex PCR; TCRdb's version includes in-frame clones alone and lacks a portion of them. The sample gives about 38,000 clones, 70% to 80% of which show up once; more than 5% is in the top ten. Sequencing used PBMCs, obtained from a glioma patient whose treatment included an IDH1 peptide vaccine. These receptors all come from a middle-aged man with glioma.

The genes are TRBV14 and TRBJ2-7; D is uncertain. The germline gives CDR1 SGHDN, CDR2 FVKESK. V lost 5 bases to trimming and J lost 5 bases, with 7 bases between them. The length of the CDR3 is 11 residues. The CDR3 is CASSYGHEQYF. The CDR3 bases are TGTGCCAGCAGCTATGGACACGAGCAGTACTTC. Variable domain in full (rest from reference TRBV14 and TRBJ2-7): EAGVTQFPSHSVIEKGQTVTLRCDPISGHDNLYWYRRVMGKEIKFLLHFVKESKQDESGMPNNRFLAERTGGTYSTLKVQPAELEDSGVYFCASSYGHEQYFGPGTRLTVT.

This clone was seen once. The V and J genes are TRBV6-1 and TRBJ1-2; D ambiguous. This CDR3 region has 12 residues. Trimming cost V 3 bases and J 0 bases, with 2 bases left between them. CDR1 MNHNS and CDR2 SASEGT come from the germline V gene. The DNA for the CDR3 is TGTGCCAGCAGTGACACTAACTATGGCTACACCTTC. It yields the protein CASSDTNYGYTF.

The chain couples TRBV6-5 to TRBJ2-1; the match to TRBD2 covers 10 bases. V shed 0 bases, J shed 8 bases, and the junction held 4 bases outside the gene matches. The CDR3 is 15 amino acids. The V gene's germline CDR1 is MNHEY and CDR2 SVGAGI. The CDR3 sequence is CASSYSSSGGYEQFF. DNA for the CDR3: TGTGCCAGCAGTTACTCGAGTAGCGGGGGGTATGAGCAGTTCTTC.

CDR3 loop: CASSDFRGEQFF. The CDR3 bases are TGTGCCAGCAGTGACTTCAGGGGTGAGCAGTTCTTC. This chain connects TRBV6-4 to TRBJ2-1, with D possibly matching TRBD1 (6 bases). The germline V gene has CDR1 MRHNA and CDR2 SNTAGT. This CDR3 spans 12 amino acids. Deletions cut 1 base from V and 9 bases from J, with 7 bases between.

This chain joins TRBV5-5 and TRBJ2-5, with 9 bases identical to TRBD2. This CDR3 spans 14 amino acids. CDR1 and CDR2 from the germline V gene are SGHKS and YYEKEE (reference sequence). With V trimmed by 3 bases and J by 5 bases, 5 bases remained unmatched. This CDR3 is CASSWGGGAETQYF. The DNA for the CDR3 is TGTGCCAGCAGCTGGGGCGGGGGGGCGGAGACCCAGTACTTC.

This chain connects TRBV19 to TRBJ1-1; D gene ambiguous. Germline values: CDR1 LNHDA, CDR2 SQIVND (reference sequence). Trimming left V 2 bases short and J 0 bases short, with 4 bases between. CDR3 length: 13 amino acids. The DNA of the CDR3 is TGTGCCAGTAGTATACAGCTGAACACTGAAGCTTTCTTT. It specifies CASSIQLNTEAFF.

The chain uses TRBV6-5 and TRBJ1-5; D might be TRBD1 (6 bases). The CDR3 is 14 amino acids. The germline V gene has CDR1 MNHEY and CDR2 SVGAGI. V lost 2 bases and J 3 bases, leaving 8 bases between the germline ends. CDR3 sequence (DNA): TGTGCCAGCAGTTACACAGGGCTCAATCAGCCCCAGCATTTT. Its protein is CASSYTGLNQPQHF.

This clone has just a few counts. The gene calls are TRBV7-9 and TRBJ1-1, with D possibly being TRBD1 (5 bases). The length of the CDR3 is 15 residues. From germline, CDR1 is SEHNR and CDR2 FQNEAQ (reference sequence). V was trimmed by 3 bases and J by 1 base, leaving 12 bases between them. The CDR3 loop reads CASSFRDGTNTEAFF. The CDR3 DNA is TGTGCCAGCAGCTTCCGGGACGGGACGAACACTGAAGCTTTCTTT.

The gene calls are TRBV30 and TRBJ1-4; D uncertain. CDR3 size: 11 residues. V gave up 3 bases and J gave up 9 bases, with 8 bases separating them. The germline V gene has CDR1 GTSNPN and CDR2 SVGIG (reference sequence). The CDR3, as DNA: TGTGCCTGGAGCTTTACCCAAAAACTGTTTTTT. It translates to CAWSFTQKLFF. Full variable domain (missing parts from reference TRBV30 and TRBJ1-4): SQTIHQWPATLVQPVGSPLSLECTVEGTSNPNLYWYRQAAGRGLQLLFYSVGIGQISSEVPQNLSASRPQDRQFILSSKKLLLSDSGFYLCAWSFTQKLFFGSGTQLSVL.

This clone has a handful of counts. The chain employs TRBV2 and TRBJ1-4, with D possibly matching TRBD1 (5 bases). Germline V gene data show CDR1 as SNHLY and CDR2 as FYNNEI. The CDR3 covers 14 residues. V was trimmed by 4 bases and J by 4 bases, leaving 10 bases between them. Here the CDR3 DNA reads TGTGCCAGCAGTGTGCAGGGCCGTAATGAAAAACTGTTTTTT. This codes for CASSVQGRNEKLFF. Combining the CDR3 with reference TRBV2 and TRBJ1-4 gives the whole variable domain EPEVTQTPSHQVTQMGQEVILRCVPISNHLYFYWYRQILGQKVEFLVSFYNNEISEKSEIFDDQFSVERPDGSNFTLKIRSTKLEDSAMYFCASSVQGRNEKLFFGSGTQLSVL.

The chain uses TRBV9 and TRBJ1-1; possibly TRBD1 for D (6 bases). The V end was cut by 4 bases, the J end by 0 bases, with 16 bases between. Germline CDR1 reads SGDLS; CDR2 reads YYNGEE. The CDR3 sequence is 16 residues long. The CDR3 protein is CASSPVGGRMNTEAFF. The CDR3 nucleotides are TGTGCCAGCAGCCCCGTAGGGGGGCGCATGAACACTGAAGCTTTCTTT.

The chain has TRBV9 and TRBJ1-1, with D perhaps TRBD1 (5 bases). The CDR3 extends over 15 amino acids. Germline V gene sequence: CDR1 SGDLS, CDR2 YYNGEE. V was shortened by 0 bases and J by 2 bases, with 11 bases between the two germline ends. CDR3 nucleotide sequence: TGTGCCAGCAGCGTAGTCGCGGGGGGAAACACTGAAGCTTTCTTT. This translates into CASSVVAGGNTEAFF.

The chain employs TRBV2 and TRBJ1-1; D unresolved. V gave up 8 bases and J gave up 4 bases, with 11 bases separating them. This CDR3 is built from 12 residues. Germline assignment: CDR1 SNHLY and CDR2 FYNNEI. CDR3 protein: CASHGESTEAFF. The CDR3 DNA reads TGTGCCAGCCATGGGGAGAGCACTGAAGCTTTCTTT. Together with reference TRBV2 and TRBJ1-1, the CDR3 gives the full variable domain: EPEVTQTPSHQVTQMGQEVILRCVPISNHLYFYWYRQILGQKVEFLVSFYNNEISEKSEIFDDQFSVERPDGSNFTLKIRSTKLEDSAMYFCASHGESTEAFFGQGTRLTVV.

The chain carries TRBV29-1 and TRBJ2-3; the match to TRBD2 covers 8 bases. CDR1 is SQVTM and CDR2 is ANQGSEA in the germline V gene. The CDR3 is 14 amino acids. The V and J ends lost 4 bases and 3 bases, in that order; junction bases with no gene match: 6. In DNA form, the CDR3 reads TGCAGCGTTGGAGGACTAGCCCTGACAGATACGCAGTATTTT. This encodes CSVGGLALTDTQYF.

Turning to this clone: An end of the junction differs from the germline gene, which may be a read error. The chain links TRBV7-7 to TRBJ1-1; D remains ambiguous. This CDR3 contains 13 residues. The germline V gene encodes CDR1 SSHAT and CDR2 FNYEAQ (reference sequence). The CDR3 coding sequence is TGTGCTAGCAGCTTCTCCCAAGGTGCTGAAGCTTTCTTT. This gives the protein CASSFSQGAEAFF.

This clone occurred a few times. The J gene is TRBJ1-5, the V gene TRBV6-1; D is perhaps TRBD1 (5 bases). The germline V gene encodes CDR1 MNHNS and CDR2 SASEGT. The V end lost 5 bases, the J end lost 5 bases, and 16 bases lay between the germline ends. The CDR3 has 15 amino acids. CDR3 bases: TGTGCCAGCAGTCCACCTTGGGGGATCGATCAGCCCCAGCATTTT. It codes for CASSPPWGIDQPQHF.

This chain links TRBV6-1 with TRBJ2-1; perhaps D is TRBD1 or TRBD2 (5 bases each). The CDR3 has 13 residues. CDR1 is MNHNS, CDR2 SASEGT, per germline. Trimming took off 2 bases at V and 8 bases at J, with 10 bases between the two ends. DNA of the CDR3: TGTGCCAGCAGTGAACCCCGGGACGATGAGCAGTTCTTC. Amino acid sequence: CASSEPRDDEQFF.

This sequence joins TRBV7-9 and TRBJ1-2, with a weak D call TRBD1 (6 bases). The germline V gene encodes CDR1 SEHNR and CDR2 FQNEAQ (reference sequence). Between the trimmed V and J ends, which lost 4 bases and 3 bases, there was a span of 15 bases. CDR3 size: 15 residues. For the CDR3, the DNA is TGTGCCAGCAGCTATGGGGGGGGGCGCGACTATGGCTACACCTTC. This codes for CASSYGGGRDYGYTF.

V usage is TRBV19 and J usage is TRBJ2-2; unclear D gene. The CDR3 length is 14 residues. Germline V CDR1 and CDR2: LNHDA, SQIVND (reference sequence). Trimming pared 3 bases from V and 5 bases from J, leaving 10 bases between. CDR3 DNA sequence: TGTGCCAGTAGTATTGGGCGAAGGACCGGGGAGCTGTTTTTT. Translating it yields CASSIGRRTGELFF. Variable domain in full (rest from reference TRBV19 and TRBJ2-2): DGGITQSPKYLFRKEGQNVTLSCEQNLNHDAMYWYRQDPGQGLRLIYYSQIVNDFQKGDIAEGYSVSREKKESFPLTVTSAQKNPTAFYLCASSIGRRTGELFFGEGSRLTVL.

This clone was picked up a small number of times. Other DNA variants within this sample encode the same CDR3. The chain recombines TRBV2 with TRBJ1-5; D is possibly TRBD1 (5 bases). The CDR3 length is 14 residues. V was trimmed by 2 bases and J by 5 bases, leaving 10 bases between them. CDR1 is SNHLY and CDR2 is FYNNEI in the germline V gene. CDR3 coding DNA: TGTGCCAGCAGTGAACCCCCCAGGGATCAGCCCCAGCATTTT. This gives the protein CASSEPPRDQPQHF. Supplemented by reference TRBV2 and TRBJ1-5, the full variable domain reads EPEVTQTPSHQVTQMGQEVILRCVPISNHLYFYWYRQILGQKVEFLVSFYNNEISEKSEIFDDQFSVERPDGSNFTLKIRSTKLEDSAMYFCASSEPPRDQPQHFGDGTRLSIL.

The gene calls are TRBV5-1 and TRBJ2-3, with D perhaps TRBD2 (6 bases). CDR1 is SGHRS, CDR2 YFSETQ, per germline. The V and J ends lost 0 bases and 3 bases respectively, with 8 bases between them. The CDR3 sequence is 14 residues long. CDR3 nucleotides: TGCGCCAGCAGCTTGGGCGGGGTAACAGATACGCAGTATTTT. Its translation: CASSLGGVTDTQYF.

The chain's CDR3 is CSVGLVGLSSYEQYF. The CDR3 nucleotides are TGCAGCGTGGGGCTTGTGGGCTTAAGCTCCTACGAGCAGTACTTC. This chain connects TRBV29-1 to TRBJ2-7, with D possibly being TRBD1 (5 bases). There are 15 residues in the CDR3. From germline, CDR1 is SQVTM and CDR2 ANQGSEA. V lost 6 bases and J 0 bases, leaving 18 bases between the germline ends.

This clone was observed a handful of times. The chain joins TRBV6-1 to TRBJ1-1; no reliable D call. CDR1 and CDR2 (germline): MNHNS, SASEGT. The CDR3 totals 13 residues. Deletions cut 4 bases from V and 7 bases from J, with 13 bases between. The CDR3 DNA is TGTGCCAGCAGTGCGCAGGCGAAGGGTGAAGCTTTCTTT. Translated, it gives CASSAQAKGEAFF.

The rearrangement uses TRBV2 and TRBJ2-6; TRBD1 is a possible D gene (6 bases). Trimming pared 4 bases from V and 0 bases from J, leaving 13 bases between. This CDR3 is built from 17 residues. Germline V gene sequence: CDR1 SNHLY, CDR2 FYNNEI. The CDR3 here is CASSVWGHNSGANVLTF. The CDR3 nucleotides read TGTGCCAGCAGTGTTTGGGGACACAACTCTGGGGCCAACGTCCTGACTTTC.

The chain joins TRBV18 to TRBJ1-2, with no clear D. Germline V gene sequence: CDR1 KGHSH, CDR2 LQKENI. V lost 4 bases and J lost 6, with 6 bases in between. The length of the CDR3 is 11 residues. CDR3 loop: CASSRQDGYTF. The CDR3 DNA sequence: TGTGCCAGCTCACGGCAGGATGGCTACACCTTC.